A single sample gave rise to the 3 T cell receptor beta chains below, sequenced in a study of blood T cell repertoires in COVID-19 (dated by TCRdb to about 2020). The library was obtained by the immunoSEQ multiplex PCR assay. Not all clones reach the TCRdb copy of this immuneACCESS table, which keeps in-frame sequences only. Checked studies attribute under half of the gap to unresolved V genes and leave the rest unexplained. The sample table lists roughly 150,000 clones, roughly nine tenths of them with a count of one. The biggest ten clones account for approximately 3% of the sample. The source material was peripheral blood. All receptors come from a man between 60 and 75 years old with acute or convalescent COVID-19.

This chain uses TRBV19 with TRBJ1-2; D is possibly TRBD1 (5 bases). Trimming cost V 5 bases and J 5 bases, with 24 bases left between them. Germline CDR1 and CDR2: LNHDA and SQIVND (reference sequence). CDR3 length: 17 residues. The CDR3 region is CASSGRADPGGKYGYTF. The CDR3 region has the DNA TGTGCCAGTAGTGGGCGCGCCGATCCGGGGGGAAAGTATGGCTACACCTTC.

The chain carries TRBV7-2 and TRBJ1-2; D uncertain. Between the trimmed V and J ends, which lost 3 bases and 1 base, there was a span of 3 bases. Germline CDR1 reads SGHTA; CDR2 reads FQGNSA. This CDR3 is 12 amino acids long. The CDR3 bases are TGTGCCAGCAGCTTGAGTAACTATGGCTACACCTTC. Its translation: CASSLSNYGYTF.

V is TRBV6-2 or TRBV6-3 and J is TRBJ1-2; 8 nucleotides align to TRBD1. This CDR3 is built from 14 residues. Germline V gene sequence: CDR1 MNHEY, CDR2 SVGEGT. Losses at the gene ends were 6 bases for V and 8 bases for J; bases not matched to a gene: 11. CDR3: CASSANGQGLGYTF. The CDR3 nucleotides read TGTGCCAGCAGCGCAAATGGACAGGGTTTAGGCTACACCTTC.